Reported below is one T cell receptor beta chain. Its antigen is not identified. The sample comes from a study of beta chain features in type 1 diabetes. Study findings and constraints: A PCR bias possibly favoring shorter templates would apply equally to patients and controls. TCRB CDR3 length was moderately but significantly reduced in all four CD4+ subsets of Type 1 diabetes patients.

Trimming at V came to 5 bases and at J to 6 bases, leaving 10 bases not matched to a gene. This CDR3 has 15 residues. The germline CDR1 and CDR2 sequences are MNHEY and SMNVEV (reference sequence). TCRB transcripts that were expressed got sequenced, as all of the isolated RNA had been reverse transcribed. Libraries were prepared by immunoSEQ multiplex PCR; TCRdb keeps only in-frame clonotypes and omits some of them. The table has about 660,000 clones, around 15% seen once; the top ten hold 0.03% to 0.04%. This rearrangement joins TRBV27 to TRBJ2-3; 8 bases are a match to TRBD1. The specimen was naive CD4+ T cells from blood. This TCR was sampled from a man aged 18-30 years with type 1 diabetes. The CDR3 sequence: CASSVNRGSGDTQYF. The CDR3 DNA reads as TGTGCCAGCAGTGTCAACAGGGGGTCTGGGGATACGCAGTATTTT.